Listed below are T cell receptor beta chains from one sample, sequenced in a study of cytomegalovirus exposure and HLA in healthy donors. Clones were read by immunoSEQ multiplex PCR, and TCRdb kept only the in-frame ones, dropping some. The sample includes approximately 140,000 clones, more than 75% of them seen just once. Sequenced input: PBMCs. The source is a male donor in good health and CMV-seronegative. The CDR3 runs from the conserved cysteine through the conserved F or W. Each record gives: J gene, D gene, V gene, clone size, CDR3 protein, CDR3 DNA. The D gene is left open where the match is weak. Rows give clone size only sometimes, using once, few, many, or a class for an expanded clone.

J: TRBJ1-2
D: -
V: TRBV4-3
size: -
CDR3: CASSQETAGSSYGYTF
DNA: TGCGCCAGCAGCCAAGAAACGGCAGGGTCGAGCTATGGCTACACCTTC

J: TRBJ1-3
D: -
V: TRBV7-9
size: -
CDR3: CASSLQGLGNTIYF
DNA: TGTGCCAGCAGCTTACAGGGTTTAGGAAACACCATATATTTT

J: TRBJ1-2
D: -
V: TRBV4-2
size: few
CDR3: CASSQDTGRGWVEGYTF
DNA: TGTGCCAGCAGCCAAGATACGGGGCGGGGATGGGTAGAGGGCTACACCTTC

J: TRBJ2-7
D: -
V: TRBV29-1
size: -
CDR3: CSVEGSFYEQYF
DNA: TGCAGCGTTGAGGGCAGCTTCTACGAGCAGTACTTC

J: TRBJ1-2
D: -
V: TRBV27
size: -
CDR3: CASSLGGRSYTF
DNA: TGTGCCAGCAGTTTGGGAGGTAGGAGCTACACCTTC

J: TRBJ2-5
D: -
V: TRBV5-1
size: -
CDR3: CASSSQGTSQETQYF
DNA: TGCGCCAGCAGCTCCCAGGGTACCTCGCAAGAGACCCAGTACTTC

J: TRBJ2-3
D: -
V: TRBV7-8
size: once
CDR3: CASSLARSPTQYF
DNA: TGTGCCAGCAGCTTAGCGCGGTCTCCTACGCAGTATTTT

J: TRBJ1-5
D: -
V: TRBV28
size: -
CDR3: CASSNRGGGDQPQHF
DNA: TGTGCCAGCTCAAACCGAGGGGGTGGGGATCAGCCCCAGCATTTT

J: TRBJ2-7
D: TRBD2
V: TRBV11-2
size: -
CDR3: CASSLVAGGFGSSYEQYF
DNA: TGTGCCAGCAGCTTGGTAGCGGGGGGATTCGGTAGCTCCTACGAGCAGTACTTC

J: TRBJ1-6
D: -
V: TRBV27
size: -
CDR3: CASSLQVHSPLHF
DNA: TGTGCCAGCAGCCTACAGGTACATTCACCCCTCCACTTT

J: TRBJ1-2
D: -
V: TRBV30
size: -
CDR3: CACYSSPGYTF
DNA: TGTGCCTGCTACAGTTCTCCTGGCTACACCTTC

J: TRBJ1-1
D: -
V: TRBV7-2
size: -
CDR3: CASSMQANTEAFF
DNA: TGTGCCAGCAGCATGCAGGCGAACACTGAAGCTTTCTTT

J: TRBJ1-3
D: -
V: TRBV27
size: -
CDR3: CASSLEGYSGNTIYF
DNA: TGTGCCAGCAGTTTGGAGGGCTACTCTGGAAACACCATATATTTT

J: TRBJ2-5
D: TRBD1
V: TRBV7-9
size: once
CDR3: CASSAPGTGGGETQYF
DNA: TGTGCCAGCAGCGCCCCCGGGACAGGGGGCGGAGAGACCCAGTACTTC

J: TRBJ1-2
D: -
V: TRBV30
size: -
CDR3: CAWSVGGRAYGYTF
DNA: TGTGCCTGGAGTGTAGGGGGAAGGGCGTATGGCTACACCTTC

J: TRBJ1-2
D: -
V: TRBV18
size: -
CDR3: CASSPSVGDNYGYTF
DNA: TGTGCCAGCTCACCATCAGTAGGGGATAACTATGGCTACACCTTC

J: TRBJ2-5
D: -
V: TRBV5-1
size: -
CDR3: CASSLAGSNQETQYF
DNA: TGCGCCAGCAGCTTGGCCGGGTCGAACCAAGAGACCCAGTACTTC

J: TRBJ2-7
D: -
V: TRBV5-8
size: once
CDR3: CASSLFSEQYF
DNA: TGTGCCAGCAGCTTGTTTAGCGAGCAGTACTTC